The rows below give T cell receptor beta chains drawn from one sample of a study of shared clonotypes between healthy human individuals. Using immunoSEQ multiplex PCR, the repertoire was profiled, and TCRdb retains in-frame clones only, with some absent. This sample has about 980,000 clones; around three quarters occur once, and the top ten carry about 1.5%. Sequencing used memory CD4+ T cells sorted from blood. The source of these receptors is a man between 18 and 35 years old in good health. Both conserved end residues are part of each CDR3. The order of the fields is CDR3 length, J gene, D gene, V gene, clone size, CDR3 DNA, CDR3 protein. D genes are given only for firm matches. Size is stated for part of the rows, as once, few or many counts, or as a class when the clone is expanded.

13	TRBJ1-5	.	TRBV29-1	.	TGCAGCGTTGACCTGGGCGGCAATCAGCCCCAGCATTTT	CSVDLGGNQPQHF
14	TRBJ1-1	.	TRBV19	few	TGTGCCAGTAGTATACGGCAGGGAGGCACTGAAGCTTTCTTT	CASSIRQGGTEAFF
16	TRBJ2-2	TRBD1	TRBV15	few	TGTGCCACCAGCAGACCCACCGGGACAGGGCCCGGGGAGCTGTTTTTT	CATSRPTGTGPGELFF
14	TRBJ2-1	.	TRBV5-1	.	TGCGCCAGCAGCCGCATCGACGTCTCACAAGAGCAGTTCTTC	CASSRIDVSQEQFF
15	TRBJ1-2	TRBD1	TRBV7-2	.	TGTGCCAGCAGCTTAAATATGAGGGGGCAGGAAGGCTACACCTTC	CASSLNMRGQEGYTF
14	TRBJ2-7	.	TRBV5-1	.	TGCGCCAGCAGCCTTTTGGGGGATAAGGACGAGCAGTACTTC	CASSLLGDKDEQYF
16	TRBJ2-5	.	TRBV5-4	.	TGTGCCAGCAGCTTGGGGGTGGCGTCCGCTCAAGAGACCCAGTACTTC	CASSLGVASAQETQYF
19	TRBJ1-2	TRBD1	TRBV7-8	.	TGTGCCAGCAGCCCTCTGACAGGGCCTCTCCAATTAATTAACTATGGCTACACCTTC	CASSPLTGPLQLINYGYTF
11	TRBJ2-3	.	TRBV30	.	TGTGCCTGGAGTCTGGGAGATACGCAGTATTTT	CAWSLGDTQYF
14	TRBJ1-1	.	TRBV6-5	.	TGTGCCAGCACCGATGCTCCCAGGGACACTGAAGCTTTCTTT	CASTDAPRDTEAFF
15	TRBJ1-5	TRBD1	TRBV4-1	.	TGCGCCAGCAGCCATCCGGACAGGGATGGCCAGCCCCAGCATTTT	CASSHPDRDGQPQHF
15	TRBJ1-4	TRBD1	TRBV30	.	TGTGCCTGGAGTTGGTCGGACAGGACTAATGAAAAACTGTTTTTT	CAWSWSDRTNEKLFF
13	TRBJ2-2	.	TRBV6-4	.	TGTGCCAGCAGGAAGGGGACGACCGGGGAGCTGTTTTTT	CASRKGTTGELFF
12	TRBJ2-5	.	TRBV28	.	TGTGCCAGCAGCCCGCCCGGGGAGACCCAGTACTTC	CASSPPGETQYF
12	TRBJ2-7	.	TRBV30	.	TGTGCCTGGAGTAAGGGGGGGCACGAGCAGTACTTC	CAWSKGGHEQYF
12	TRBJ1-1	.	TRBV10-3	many	TGTGCCAACAGAGGGAAGAACACTGAAGCTTTCTTT	CANRGKNTEAFF
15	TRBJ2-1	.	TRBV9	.	TGTGCCAGCAGCCCGCGTTATGGTCCCCACAATGAGCAGTTCTTC	CASSPRYGPHNEQFF
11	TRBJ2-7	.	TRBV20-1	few	TGCAGTGCTAGAGATCTTAACGAGCAGTACTTC	CSARDLNEQYF
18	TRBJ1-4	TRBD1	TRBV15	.	TGTGCCACCAGCAGCGGGACAGGGGCCTTTGCAACTAATGAAAAACTGTTTTTT	CATSSGTGAFATNEKLFF
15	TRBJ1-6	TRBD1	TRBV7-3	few	TGTGCCAGCGCAACGACAGGGGGAAATAATTCACCCCTCCACTTT	CASATTGGNNSPLHF
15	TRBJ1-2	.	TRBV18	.	TGTGCCAGCTCACCACAGGGGGTCGCTAACTATGGCTACACCTTC	CASSPQGVANYGYTF
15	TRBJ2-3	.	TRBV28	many	TGTGCCAGCAGCCCCCCCTCGGGGATCACAGATACGCAGTATTTT	CASSPPSGITDTQYF